Each of the 29 T cell receptor beta chains below was sequenced from the same sample in a study of human T cells and chemical hapten exposure. TCRdb reanalysed the 5' RACE reads using MiXCR and keeps one entry per CDR3 protein. The sample lists 110,000 or so distinct CDR3 sequences, around a fifth seen once, with 2.8% in the top ten. The template was total RNA from unfractionated whole blood. Every receptor here comes from a human donor in good health.

This clonotype was picked up a small number of times. The chain uses TRBV9 and TRBJ2-7, with 7 positions matching TRBD1. The CDR3 length is 15 residues. The germline gives CDR1 SGDLS, CDR2 YYNGEE. The V gene end was trimmed by 2 bases and the J gene end by 5 bases; junction bases not matched to a gene: 10. CDR3 region: CASSVSVRGQDEQYF. In DNA form, the CDR3 reads TGTGCCAGCAGCGTTAGTGTAAGGGGGCAGGACGAGCAGTACTTC. Filled out from reference TRBV9 and TRBJ2-7, the complete variable domain reads DSGVTQTPKHLITATGQRVTLRCSPRSGDLSVYWYQQSLDQGLQFLIQYYNGEERAKGNILERFSAQQFPDLHSELNLSSLELGDSALYFCASSVSVRGQDEQYFGPGTRLTVT.

The sample holds a few counts of this clonotype. V usage is TRBV9 and J usage is TRBJ1-1; D is perhaps TRBD1 (6 bases). CDR1 and CDR2 from the germline V gene are SGDLS and YYNGEE. The CDR3 spans 13 residues. The V end was cut by 6 bases, the J end by 7 bases, with 16 bases between. The chain's CDR3 is CASKGVGEIEAFF. As DNA, the CDR3 is TGTGCCAGCAAGGGGGTAGGGGAGATTGAAGCTTTCTTT.

This clonotype was found many times. The chain uses TRBV30 and TRBJ2-7, with TRBD1 matching over 8 bases. Germline lookup yields CDR1 GTSNPN and CDR2 SVGIG (reference sequence). The junction had 10 bases not matched to a gene; V was cut back by 4 bases and J by 2 bases. CDR3 size: 15 residues. Written as DNA, the CDR3 is TGTGCCTGGAAACCCCCGGGACAGGCTCCCTACGAGCAGTACTTC. It codes for CAWKPPGQAPYEQYF.

This clonotype occurred a few times. The CDR3 sequence: CSVDLDGYNEQFF. CDR3 in DNA: TGCAGCGTTGATCTGGATGGGTACAATGAGCAGTTCTTC. This chain links TRBV29-1 with TRBJ2-1; D gene unclear. Trimming pared 3 bases from V and 4 bases from J, leaving 10 bases between. CDR1 is SQVTM and CDR2 is ANQGSEA in the germline V gene. The CDR3 is 13 residues long.

This clonotype was detected a few times. The chain carries TRBV7-6 and TRBJ2-3, with TRBD2 identical over 7 bases. The CDR3 runs 15 residues. With 2 bases clipped from V and 3 bases from J, the junction kept 5 bases outside the gene matches. Germline V CDR1 and CDR2: SGHVS, FNYEAQ. CDR3 sequence: CASSLSASGTDTQYF. The DNA of the CDR3 is TGTGCCAGCAGCTTAAGCGCTAGCGGTACAGATACGCAGTATTTT. The full variable domain, completed using reference TRBV7-6 and TRBJ2-3, is GAGVSQSPRYKVTKRGQDVALRCDPISGHVSLYWYRQALGQGPEFLTYFNYEAQQDKSGLPNDRFSAERPEGSISTLTIQRTEQRDSAMYRCASSLSASGTDTQYFGPGTRLTVL.

The genes are TRBV27 and TRBJ1-3; D gene uncertain. The V gene's germline CDR1 is MNHEY and CDR2 SMNVEV (reference sequence). Trimming took 8 bases from V and 1 from J, leaving 6 bases between them. This CDR3 spans 12 amino acids. CDR3 region: CASVRSGNTIYF. As DNA, the CDR3 is TGTGCCAGCGTCCGATCTGGAAACACCATATATTTT.

The V call is TRBV29-1, the J call TRBJ2-7; D is unclear. With 6 bases removed from V and 1 base from J, the gap between germline ends came to 7 bases. Germline V gene sequence: CDR1 SQVTM, CDR2 ANQGSEA. CDR3 length: 11 amino acids. This chain's CDR3 is CSVAQSYEQYF. CDR3 DNA: TGCAGCGTCGCACAGTCCTACGAGCAGTACTTC.

This clonotype was found a few times. The chain joins TRBV7-2 to TRBJ1-4; D remains unclear. V was cut by 5 bases and J by 10 bases, with 14 bases left in between. The germline gives CDR1 SGHTA, CDR2 FQGNSA. The CDR3 spans 13 residues. This CDR3 is CASSVTALGKLFF. The DNA for the CDR3 is TGTGCCAGCAGCGTAACAGCTTTGGGAAAACTGTTTTTT.

The V gene is TRBV28, the J gene TRBJ1-1, with 7 positions matching TRBD1. Germline V lookup: CDR1 MDHEN, CDR2 SYDVKM. The CDR3 is made up of 16 amino acids. Unmatched junction bases numbered 10, after V lost 4 bases and J lost 2 bases. In DNA form, the CDR3 reads TGTGCCAGCAGTTCGGTATGGACAGGTTTCAACACTGAAGCTTTCTTT. Translating it yields CASSSVWTGFNTEAFF.

The CDR3 region is CASSVAGPTQETQYF. DNA for the CDR3: TGTGCCAGCAGTGTAGCGGGACCCACCCAAGAGACCCAGTACTTC. The rearrangement uses TRBV28 and TRBJ2-5, with TRBD2 matching over 8 bases. V shed 5 bases, J shed 1 base, and the junction held 6 bases outside the gene matches. The CDR3 spans 15 residues. Germline CDR1 and CDR2: MDHEN and SYDVKM. Using reference TRBV28 and TRBJ2-5 for the parts outside the CDR3, the full variable domain is DVKVTQSSRYLVKRTGEKVFLECVQDMDHENMFWYRQDPGLGLRLIYFSYDVKMKEKGDIPEGYSVSREKKERFSLILESASTNQTSMYLCASSVAGPTQETQYFGPGTRLLVL.

V gene TRBV6-1 combines with J gene TRBJ1-1; no clear D gene. The V end lost 6 bases, the J end lost 0 bases, and 5 bases lay between the germline ends. Germline CDR1 is MNHNS and CDR2 is SASEGT. The CDR3 length is 12 residues. CDR3 nucleotides: TGTGCCAGCAGAATGGTGAACACTGAAGCTTTCTTT. Amino acid sequence: CASRMVNTEAFF.

In its sample, this clonotype was seen a few times. This chain joins TRBV5-1 and TRBJ2-5, with D perhaps TRBD1 (5 bases). Germline V CDR1 and CDR2: SGHRS, YFSETQ. The CDR3 totals 15 residues. Deletions cut 0 bases from V and 0 bases from J, with 9 bases between. The CDR3 DNA is TGCGCCAGCAGCTTGGCGGCAGGGCACCAAGAGACCCAGTACTTC. This codes for CASSLAAGHQETQYF.

The chain links TRBV5-4 to TRBJ2-7; TRBD2 aligns across 10 bases. Germline assignment: CDR1 SGHNT and CDR2 YYREEE (reference sequence). Trimming removed 3 bases from V and 3 bases from J; junction bases left unmatched: 12. The CDR3 covers 17 residues. CDR3 in DNA: TGTGCCAGCAGCTGGGGTAGGCTAGCGGGAGTAGGCTACGAGCAGTACTTC. This gives the protein CASSWGRLAGVGYEQYF.

This clonotype was seen more than once but under ten times. The chain uses TRBV6-5 and TRBJ2-7, with 9 bases fitting TRBD2. This CDR3 spans 14 amino acids. Germline CDR1 MNHEY, CDR2 SVGAGI. The trim removed 6 bases at V and 9 bases at J, leaving 12 bases unmatched. In DNA, the CDR3 is TGTGCCAGCAGAGGGATAGCGGGAGCTCCGGGGCAGTACTTC. Residues: CASRGIAGAPGQYF.

This clonotype was detected only a few times. The V gene is TRBV28, the J gene TRBJ2-3; D is unclear. The CDR3 is made up of 16 amino acids. The V end was cut by 5 bases, the J end by 0 bases, with 15 bases between. Germline values: CDR1 MDHEN, CDR2 SYDVKM. CDR3 sequence (DNA): TGTGCCAGCAGTGTGCCAGGACCTCCTAGCACAGATACGCAGTATTTT. This gives the protein CASSVPGPPSTDTQYF.

The chain couples TRBV2 to TRBJ2-7; 8 positions agree with TRBD1. The V segment lost 6 bases and the J segment 6 bases; nucleotides outside the gene matches: 7. CDR3 length: 13 amino acids. From germline, CDR1 is SNHLY and CDR2 FYNNEI. DNA of the CDR3: TGTGCCAGCAGGAGCGGACAGGGAGGCGAGCAGTACTTC. Translation gives CASRSGQGGEQYF.

This clonotype showed up just a few times. The J gene is TRBJ2-7, the V gene TRBV11-2; 12 positions match TRBD2. Per germline, CDR1 SGHAT and CDR2 FQNNGV. Losses at the gene ends were 6 bases for V and 6 bases for J; bases not matched to a gene: 9. The CDR3 is 15 amino acids. CDR3 bases: TGTGCCAGCAGACTAGCGGGAGGCCCCACCGGCGAGCAGTACTTC. Residues: CASRLAGGPTGEQYF. Full variable domain (remainder filled in from reference TRBV11-2 and TRBJ2-7): EAGVAQSPRYKIIEKRQSVAFWCNPISGHATLYWYQQILGQGPKLLIQFQNNGVVDDSQLPKDRFSAERLKGVDSTLKIQPAKLEDSAVYLCASRLAGGPTGEQYFGPGTRLTVT.

This chain uses TRBV28 with TRBJ2-2; perhaps TRBD2 as D (6 bases). This CDR3 is built from 17 residues. Germline V gives CDR1 MDHEN, CDR2 SYDVKM. V lost 7 bases, J lost 6 bases, and 24 bases lay in between. CDR3 DNA: TGTGCCAGCATGCAATTACGGGGACTCGCAAGATCCGGGGAGCTGTTTTTT. Amino acid sequence: CASMQLRGLARSGELFF.

As for this clonotype: This sequence may be a read error, since a much larger clone differs from it by one base. This chain uses TRBV20-1 with TRBJ2-4; a possible D gene is TRBD2 (6 bases). In germline, CDR1 is DFQATT, CDR2 SNEGSKA (reference sequence). V was clipped by 1 base and J by 5 bases, with 15 bases between them. This CDR3 is built from 15 residues. CDR3 DNA: TGCAGTGCTAGAGGCGGGACCGGGGCCGAAAACATTCAGTACTTC. The encoded protein is CSARGGTGAENIQYF.

This clonotype was seen more than once but under ten times. V usage is TRBV28 and J usage is TRBJ2-7; TRBD2 matches at 9 bases. After removal of 4 bases from V and 5 bases from J, the junction contained 9 bases not matched to a gene. The CDR3 covers 15 residues. CDR1 MDHEN and CDR2 SYDVKM come from the germline V gene. This CDR3 reads CASSSPVLAGDEQYF. CDR3 DNA sequence: TGTGCCAGCAGTTCCCCCGTACTAGCGGGCGACGAGCAGTACTTC.

This sequence joins TRBV12-3 or TRBV12-4 and TRBJ2-3; D uncertain. V gave up 0 bases and J gave up 1 base, with 5 bases separating them. The CDR3 contains 14 residues. As DNA, the CDR3 is TGTGCCAGCAGTTTAGCGCTACGCACAGATACGCAGTATTTT. It encodes CASSLALRTDTQYF.

The J gene is TRBJ2-7, the V gene TRBV11-2; possible D gene TRBD1, 6 bases. Per germline, CDR1 SGHAT and CDR2 FQNNGV. The CDR3 is 13 amino acids. Trimming took 5 bases from V and 2 from J, leaving 10 bases between them. The CDR3 DNA reads TGTGCCAGCAGCGTGACAGGTACCTACGAGCAGTACTTC. Translated, it gives CASSVTGTYEQYF.

This chain joins TRBV12-3 or TRBV12-4 and TRBJ1-4, with D perhaps matching TRBD1 (5 bases). Trimming removed 4 bases from V and 8 bases from J, with 17 bases in between. The CDR3 loop spans 15 amino acids. DNA of the CDR3: TGTGCCAGCAGTTCGAGGACACGGGGACGAGAAAAACTGTTTTTT. Amino acid sequence: CASSSRTRGREKLFF.

The J gene is TRBJ2-5, the V gene TRBV7-6; unclear D gene. Germline V gene sequence: CDR1 SGHVS, CDR2 FNYEAQ. The CDR3 consists of 11 residues. Trimming cost V 5 bases and J 10 bases, with 11 bases left between them. CDR3 nucleotides: TGTGCCAGCAGCCCCTCGCGTGTCCAGTACTTC. Translated: CASSPSRVQYF.

The chain joins TRBV2 to TRBJ2-1; D not resolved. The CDR3 covers 17 residues. Germline V lookup: CDR1 SNHLY, CDR2 FYNNEI. Trimming stripped 1 base from V and 0 bases from J, with 13 bases between. CDR3 coding DNA: TGTGCCAGCAGTGAAGGACACCCTGCGAGCTCCTACAATGAGCAGTTCTTC. Protein sequence: CASSEGHPASSYNEQFF.

This clonotype was counted a few times. This chain uses TRBV28 with TRBJ1-2, with TRBD1 matching over 9 bases. With 3 bases clipped from V and 7 bases from J, the junction kept 12 bases outside the gene matches. The CDR3 is 16 amino acids. The germline V gene has CDR1 MDHEN and CDR2 SYDVKM. The CDR3 reads CASSFTSQGQGRGYTF. The CDR3, as DNA: TGTGCCAGCAGTTTTACGAGTCAGGGACAGGGACGTGGCTACACCTTC.

This clonotype was seen a handful of times. The chain joins TRBV6-5 to TRBJ1-3; D perhaps matches TRBD1 (6 bases). V dropped 4 bases and J dropped 2 bases, with 15 bases sitting between them. The V gene's germline CDR1 is MNHEY and CDR2 SVGAGI. This CDR3 spans 16 amino acids. CDR3 DNA: TGTGCCAGCAGTTCTAAACCGGGACACCCTGGAAACACCATATATTTT. This translates into CASSSKPGHPGNTIYF.

The DNA for the CDR3 is TGTGCCAGCAGCCAAGATCGCGGGGACTACCCCACAGATACGCAGTATTTT. Translating it yields CASSQDRGDYPTDTQYF. V gene TRBV3-1 combines with J gene TRBJ2-3; the match to TRBD2 covers 7 bases. The germline V gene encodes CDR1 LGHDT and CDR2 YNNKEL (reference sequence). CDR3 size: 17 residues. Trimming cost V 0 bases and J 2 bases; bases outside gene matches: 8.

This clonotype was counted between two and nine times. The J gene is TRBJ2-7, the V gene TRBV25-1; 10 nucleotides align to TRBD1. The CDR3 contains 15 residues. Germline CDR1 is MGHDK and CDR2 is SYGVNS. With 4 bases clipped from V and 3 bases from J, the junction kept 6 bases outside the gene matches. The CDR3 DNA reads TGTGCCAGCAGTGGGTTCGGACAGGGGGGCTACGAGCAGTACTTC. Protein product: CASSGFGQGGYEQYF.